This T cell receptor (beta chain) originates from a study of cytomegalovirus exposure and HLA in healthy donors. Turning to the study itself: Unique TCRs numbering 75 million to 95 million, obtained from HLA-typed donors, made up an early data release.

Trimming took 4 bases from V and 2 from J; bases not matched to a gene: 11. The CDR3 runs 16 residues. CDR1 and CDR2 from the germline V gene are SGHDT and YYEEEE. PCR involved 60 Vbeta and 13 Jbeta primers. Produced via immunoSEQ multiplex PCR; TCRdb's table is partial and in-frame only. The table shows around 300,000 clones, with about 66% occurring only once. The chain combines TRBV5-6 with TRBJ2-5; 7 bases fit TRBD2. The TCR was taken from a female donor in good health and CMV-seronegative. The sample consisted of PBMCs. CDR3 loop: CASSGRVAGRQETQYF. CDR3 DNA sequence: TGTGCCAGCAGCGGGAGGGTAGCGGGTAGACAAGAGACCCAGTACTTC.